The source of this T cell receptor (beta chain) is a study of blood T cell repertoires in COVID-19. Clones were sequenced by immunoSEQ multiplex PCR, and TCRdb holds only the in-frame ones, with some missing. The sample lists approximately 170,000 clones, around nine tenths occurring once. From germline, CDR1 is LGHNA and CDR2 YSLEER. With 0 bases removed from V and 4 bases from J, the gap between germline ends came to 12 bases. The CDR3 has 15 amino acids. The source of this sequence is a man aged 18 to 30 with active or convalescent COVID-19. V usage is TRBV4-3 and J usage is TRBJ2-5, with D perhaps TRBD1 (5 bases). Material: peripheral blood. This chain's CDR3 is CASSQDRGSGETQYF. In DNA form, the CDR3 reads TGCGCCAGCAGCCAAGATAGGGGCAGTGGAGAGACCCAGTACTTC.